Here is one T cell receptor beta chain with its context. Its antigen is as yet unknown. TCRdb called the RT-PCR reads again in MiXCR, with one record for every CDR3 protein. The sample lists about 540,000 distinct CDR3 sequences; roughly 15% were seen once. Germline CDR1 is LGHNA and CDR2 is YSLEER. Deletions cut 3 bases from V and 2 bases from J, with 11 bases between. This CDR3 has 16 amino acids. The data are from a study of response to subunit inactivated influenza vaccine. Findings and caveats of the study: Authors suggested each seasonal flu vaccination may recruit only limited numbers of new T cells.

The sequence came from a man aged 50 or older who received an inactivated influenza vaccine. The chain employs TRBV4-3 and TRBJ2-6; TRBD1 is a possible D gene (6 bases). The source material was PBMCs from blood, sampled 11 to 12 days after vaccination. CDR3 in DNA: TGCGCCAGCAGCCAGAACCACAGGGCTGGGGCCAACGTCCTGACTTTC. It specifies CASSQNHRAGANVLTF.